The 7 T cell receptor beta chains presented below share a single source sample, sequenced in a study of shared clonotypes between healthy human individuals. Clones were sequenced by immunoSEQ multiplex PCR, and TCRdb holds only the in-frame ones, with some missing. The sample shows 2 million to 3 million clones, 80% to 95% of them seen only once. Sequencing input: naive CD4+ T cells from PBMCs. Subset specified: CD45RA+ positively selected. Receptor source: a man in his late teens or twenties in good health. Some clones in this sample may be carry-over from other donors' samples.

The chain employs TRBV4-1 and TRBJ1-1, with D uncertain. The CDR3 covers 12 residues. V lost 4 bases to trimming and J lost 1 base, with 4 bases between them. Germline lookup yields CDR1 MGHRA and CDR2 YSYEKL. CDR3 in amino acids: CASSLQNTEAFF. CDR3 DNA: TGCGCCAGCAGCCTTCAGAACACTGAAGCTTTCTTT.

V gene TRBV6-1 combines with J gene TRBJ1-5; D is possibly TRBD1 (6 bases). The length of the CDR3 is 15 residues. Germline-derived CDR1 and CDR2 are MNHNS and SASEGT. V was clipped by 5 bases and J by 6 bases, with 17 bases between them. The CDR3 bases are TGTGCCAGCAGTCACACAGGGTTGGGAGGTCAGCCCCAGCATTTT. Its protein product is CASSHTGLGGQPQHF.

The genes are TRBV6-5 and TRBJ2-2; 12 nucleotides agree with TRBD2. This CDR3 is built from 16 residues. V lost 4 bases to trimming and J lost 5 bases; unmatched junction nucleotides: 5. CDR1 is MNHEY, CDR2 SVGAGI, per germline. The chain's CDR3 is CASSSSGRGRTGELFF. The CDR3 nucleotides read TGTGCCAGCAGTTCTAGCGGGAGGGGGAGGACCGGGGAGCTGTTTTTT.

On this clone itself: The identical CDR3 is also encoded by other nucleotide sequences in the sample. The J gene is TRBJ2-3, the V gene TRBV28; 10 nucleotides align to TRBD2. With 5 bases clipped from V and 5 bases from J, the junction kept 4 bases outside the gene matches. Germline V gene sequence: CDR1 MDHEN, CDR2 SYDVKM. This CDR3 is 14 amino acids long. This CDR3 reads CASSPRLAGDTQYF. As DNA, the CDR3 is TGTGCCAGCAGTCCCCGACTAGCGGGAGATACGCAGTATTTT.

The CDR3, as DNA: TGTGCCAGCAGTTACTCACCCAGGGACGGAGGGGAAGCTTTCTTT. Translation gives CASSYSPRDGGEAFF. The chain links TRBV6-6 to TRBJ1-1; a possible D gene is TRBD1 (5 bases). V lost 0 bases to trimming and J lost 8 bases, with 16 bases between them. CDR3 length equals 15 residues. Germline V lookup: CDR1 MNHNY, CDR2 SVGAGI (reference sequence).

This chain connects TRBV27 to TRBJ1-2; 12 nucleotides align to TRBD1. V gave up 5 bases and J gave up 8 bases; unmatched junction bases: 9. Germline-derived CDR1 and CDR2 are MNHEY and SMNVEV (reference sequence). The CDR3 has 15 residues. In nucleotides, the CDR3 is TGTGCCAGCAGTAGACCGGGACAGGGGGCAAGGGGCTACACCTTC. The encoded protein is CASSRPGQGARGYTF.

The genes are TRBV29-1 and TRBJ1-4, with D perhaps matching TRBD1 (5 bases). Germline V gene data show CDR1 as SQVTM and CDR2 as ANQGSEA. The CDR3 covers 13 residues. V lost 6 bases, J lost 2 bases, and 10 bases lay in between. The chain's CDR3 is CSVGLRTNEKLFF. For the CDR3, the DNA is TGCAGCGTGGGACTGCGGACTAATGAAAAACTGTTTTTT.